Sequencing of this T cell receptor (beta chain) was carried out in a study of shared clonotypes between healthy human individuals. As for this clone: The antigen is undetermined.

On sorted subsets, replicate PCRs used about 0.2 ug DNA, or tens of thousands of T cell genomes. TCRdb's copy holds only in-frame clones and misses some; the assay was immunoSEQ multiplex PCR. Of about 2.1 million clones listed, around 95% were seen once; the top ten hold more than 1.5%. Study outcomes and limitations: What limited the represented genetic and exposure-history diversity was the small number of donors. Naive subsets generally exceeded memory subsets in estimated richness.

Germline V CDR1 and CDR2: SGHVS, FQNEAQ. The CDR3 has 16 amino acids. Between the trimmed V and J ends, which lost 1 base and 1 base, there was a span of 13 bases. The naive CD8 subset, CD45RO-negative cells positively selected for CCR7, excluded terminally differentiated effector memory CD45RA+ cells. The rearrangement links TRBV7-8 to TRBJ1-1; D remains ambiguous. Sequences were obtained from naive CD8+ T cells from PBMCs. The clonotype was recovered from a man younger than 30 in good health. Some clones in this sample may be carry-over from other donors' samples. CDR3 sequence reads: CASSLEFGSWNTEAFF. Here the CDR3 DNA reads TGTGCCAGCAGCTTAGAGTTTGGCAGCTGGAACACTGAAGCTTTCTTT.